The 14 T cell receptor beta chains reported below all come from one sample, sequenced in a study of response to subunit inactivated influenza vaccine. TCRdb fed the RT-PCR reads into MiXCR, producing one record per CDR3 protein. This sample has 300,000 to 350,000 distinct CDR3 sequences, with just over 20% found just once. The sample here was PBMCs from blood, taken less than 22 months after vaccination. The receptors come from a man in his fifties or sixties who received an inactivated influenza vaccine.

The CDR3 nucleotides are TGTGCCAGCAGCTTAGTTTACAGACGATACTCCTACGAGCAGTACTTC. It codes for CASSLVYRRYSYEQYF. The chain employs TRBV11-2 and TRBJ2-7, with D unresolved. The CDR3 totals 16 residues. Germline V gene data show CDR1 as SGHAT and CDR2 as FQNNGV. The ends were cut back, 1 base at V and 0 bases at J, with 13 bases in the middle.

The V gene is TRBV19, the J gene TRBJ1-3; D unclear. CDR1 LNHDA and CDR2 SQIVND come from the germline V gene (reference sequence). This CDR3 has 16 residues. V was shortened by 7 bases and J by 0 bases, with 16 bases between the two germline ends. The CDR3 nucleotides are TGTGCCAGTATAGGATCTTCGTCTTTCTCTGGAAACACCATATATTTT. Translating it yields CASIGSSSFSGNTIYF.

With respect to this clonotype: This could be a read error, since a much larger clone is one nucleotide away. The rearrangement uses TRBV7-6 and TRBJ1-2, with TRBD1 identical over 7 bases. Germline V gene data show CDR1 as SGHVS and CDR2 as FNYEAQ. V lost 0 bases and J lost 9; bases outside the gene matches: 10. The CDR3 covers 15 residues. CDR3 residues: CASSLAETGMDCYTF. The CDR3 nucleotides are TGTGCCAGCAGCTTAGCCGAGACAGGGATGGATTGCTACACCTTC.

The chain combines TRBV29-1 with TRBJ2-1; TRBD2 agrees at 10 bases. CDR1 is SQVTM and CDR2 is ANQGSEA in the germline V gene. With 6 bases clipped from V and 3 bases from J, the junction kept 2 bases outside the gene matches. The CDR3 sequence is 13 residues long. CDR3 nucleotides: TGCAGCGTCTCTAGCGGGGGCTACAATGAGCAGTTCTTC. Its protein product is CSVSSGGYNEQFF.

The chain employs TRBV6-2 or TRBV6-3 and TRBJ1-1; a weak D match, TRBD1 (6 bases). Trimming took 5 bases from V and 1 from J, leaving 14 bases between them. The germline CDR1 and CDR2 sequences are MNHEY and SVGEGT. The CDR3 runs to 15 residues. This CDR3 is CASSTYRDTNTEAFF. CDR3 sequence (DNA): TGTGCCAGCAGTACATACAGGGACACGAACACTGAAGCTTTCTTT.

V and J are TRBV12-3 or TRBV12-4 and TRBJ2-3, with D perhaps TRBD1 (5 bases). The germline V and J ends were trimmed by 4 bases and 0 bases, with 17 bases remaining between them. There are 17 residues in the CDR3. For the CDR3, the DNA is TGTGCCAGCAGTTCGAACACCAGGGCCCTTAGCACAGATACGCAGTATTTT. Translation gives CASSSNTRALSTDTQYF.

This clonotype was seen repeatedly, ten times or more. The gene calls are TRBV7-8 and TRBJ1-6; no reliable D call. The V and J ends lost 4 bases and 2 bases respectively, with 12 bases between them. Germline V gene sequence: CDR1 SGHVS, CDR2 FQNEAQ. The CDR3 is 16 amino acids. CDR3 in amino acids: CASSSVARPYNSPLHF. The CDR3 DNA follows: TGTGCCAGCAGCTCCGTGGCCAGACCCTATAATTCACCCCTCCACTTT.

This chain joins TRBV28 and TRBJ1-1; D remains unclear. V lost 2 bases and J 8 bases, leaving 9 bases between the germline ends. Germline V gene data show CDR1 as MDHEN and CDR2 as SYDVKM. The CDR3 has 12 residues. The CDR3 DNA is TGTGCCAGCAGTTTAAAAGGGTTCGAAGCTTTCTTT. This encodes CASSLKGFEAFF.

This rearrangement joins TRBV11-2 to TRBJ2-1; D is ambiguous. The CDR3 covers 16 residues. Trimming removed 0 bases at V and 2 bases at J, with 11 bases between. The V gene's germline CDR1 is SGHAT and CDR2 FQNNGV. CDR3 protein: CASSLDHIRTYNEQFF. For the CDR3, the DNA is TGTGCCAGCAGCTTAGATCACATAAGAACCTACAATGAGCAGTTCTTC.

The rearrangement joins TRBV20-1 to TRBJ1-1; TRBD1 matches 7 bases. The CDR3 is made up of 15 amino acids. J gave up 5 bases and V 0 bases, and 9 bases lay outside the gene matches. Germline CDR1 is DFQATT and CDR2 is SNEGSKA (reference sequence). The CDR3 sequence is CSARDQGQGGTEAFF. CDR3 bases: TGCAGTGCTAGAGATCAGGGGCAGGGGGGAACTGAAGCTTTCTTT.

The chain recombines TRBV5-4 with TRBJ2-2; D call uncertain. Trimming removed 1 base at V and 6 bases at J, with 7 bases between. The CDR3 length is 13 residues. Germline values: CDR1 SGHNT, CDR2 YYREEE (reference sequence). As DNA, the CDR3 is TGTGCCAGCAGCTTGTACGGGTCCGGGGAGCTGTTTTTT. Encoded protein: CASSLYGSGELFF.

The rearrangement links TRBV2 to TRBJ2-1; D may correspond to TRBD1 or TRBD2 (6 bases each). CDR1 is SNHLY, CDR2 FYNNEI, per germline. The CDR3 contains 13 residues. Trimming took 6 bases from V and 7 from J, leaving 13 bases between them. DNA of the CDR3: TGTGCCAGCAGGAGGGGGGTGGGGAATGAGCAGTTCTTC. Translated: CASRRGVGNEQFF.

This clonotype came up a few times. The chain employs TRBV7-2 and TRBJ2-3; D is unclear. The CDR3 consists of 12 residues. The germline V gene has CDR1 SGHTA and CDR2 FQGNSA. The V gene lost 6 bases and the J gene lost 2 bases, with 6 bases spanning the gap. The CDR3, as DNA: TGTGCCAGCAGTTACGTCACAGATACGCAGTATTTT. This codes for CASSYVTDTQYF. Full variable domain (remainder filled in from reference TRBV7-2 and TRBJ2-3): GAGVSQSPSNKVTEKGKDVELRCDPISGHTALYWYRQSLGQGLEFLIYFQGNSAPDKSGLPSDRFSAERTGGSVSTLTIQRTQQEDSAVYLCASSYVTDTQYFGPGTRLTVL.

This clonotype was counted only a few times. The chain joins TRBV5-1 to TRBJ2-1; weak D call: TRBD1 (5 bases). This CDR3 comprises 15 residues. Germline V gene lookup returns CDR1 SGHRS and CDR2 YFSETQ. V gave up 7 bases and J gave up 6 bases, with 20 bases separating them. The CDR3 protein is CASRPDSRLVNEQFF. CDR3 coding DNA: TGCGCCAGCCGTCCCGACAGTCGCTTGGTCAATGAGCAGTTCTTC.